This T cell receptor (beta chain) comes out of a study of tumor-infiltrating lymphocytes in primary liver carcinoma. Study-wide results and limits: A significantly higher top-250-clone fraction was found in tumors than in blood (p = 0.039).

This clonotype has at least ten counts. Its antigen is unidentified. The investigators made TCR beta cDNA from approximately 500 ng total RNA, using a constant-region primer. Nested multiplex PCR, run for three rounds with slightly modified ARM-PCR, yielded TCR beta libraries. TRBV1-TRBV30 forward primers paired with a C-beta reverse primer drove the first two PCR rounds, roughly 9 cycles each. TCRdb reprocessed the multiplex PCR reads via MiXCR and lists one record per CDR3 protein. The sample shows 50,000 or so distinct CDR3 sequences, around 77% of them seen only once. V lost 2 bases and J lost 2, with 5 bases in between. The CDR3 consists of 13 residues. Germline lookup yields CDR1 MNHEY and CDR2 SVGEGT. Co-extraction of both nucleic acids (RNA and DNA) used roughly 19-33 mg of unsorted bulk tissue. Every one of the tumor samples had a viable tumor cell content above 80%.

The receptor was isolated from a man in his forties with primary liver carcinoma and hepatitis B virus infection. Sequencing was performed on liver tumor tissue from sampling region 5. Subset meaning: tumor region T5, tumor centre. The rearrangement links TRBV6-2 or TRBV6-3 to TRBJ2-3; no reliable D call. CDR3 sequence reads: CASSYTDTDTQYF. CDR3 DNA: TGTGCCAGCAGTTACACCGACACAGATACGCAGTATTTT.